Listed below are T cell receptor beta chains from one sample, sequenced in a study of blood T cells in healthy people across ages. TCRdb used MiXCR to reprocess the 5' RACE reads, holding one entry per CDR3 protein. The repertoire holds 800,000 to 950,000 distinct CDR3 sequences, with around 36% as singletons. The specimen was blood. These receptors all come from a man between 18 and 35 years old in good health. Both conserved end residues are part of each CDR3. The D gene is left open where the match is weak. Not every row has a clone size; where given, it reads once, few, many or a size class.

clone_size d_call cdr3_length j_call v_call cdr3_aa cdr3_nt
- TRBD2 16 TRBJ2-7 TRBV28 CASSLGGVAGAYEQYF TGTGCCAGCAGTCTCGGCGGAGTAGCGGGAGCATACGAGCAGTACTTC
many TRBD1 14 TRBJ1-1 TRBV10-3 CAISGTGGNTEAFF TGTGCCATCAGTGGGACAGGGGGGAACACTGAAGCTTTCTTT
few - 16 TRBJ2-3 TRBV9 CASSPPQRGVRDTQYF TGTGCCAGCAGCCCTCCACAGAGGGGAGTCAGAGATACGCAGTATTTT
- - 15 TRBJ1-4 TRBV7-2 CASSLQQTINEKLFF TGTGCCAGCAGCCTCCAACAGACGATTAATGAAAAACTGTTTTTT
once - 14 TRBJ1-5 TRBV9 CASSVGYGDQPQHF TGTGCCAGCAGCGTAGGATACGGGGATCAGCCCCAGCATTTT
- - 17 TRBJ2-7 TRBV7-2 CASSLGSVVGRGSEQYF TGTGCCAGCAGCTTAGGTTCTGTTGTCGGCAGGGGAAGCGAGCAGTACTTC
- TRBD2 18 TRBJ2-7 TRBV4-2 CASSQGLASGGRYNEQYF TGTGCCAGCAGCCAAGGTTTGGCTAGCGGGGGGAGGTACAATGAGCAGTACTTC
- TRBD1 13 TRBJ1-5 TRBV12-3/TRBV12-4 CASRGQENQPQHF TGTGCCAGCAGGGGACAGGAAAATCAGCCCCAGCATTTT
- - 15 TRBJ2-7 TRBV12-3/TRBV12-4 CASSLRRHSSYEQYF TGTGCCAGCAGTTTACGGCGACACTCGTCCTACGAGCAGTACTTC
few TRBD1 15 TRBJ1-4 TRBV14 CASSQEGDRASKLFF TGCGCCAGCAGCCAAGAAGGAGACAGGGCGTCAAAACTGTTTTTT
- TRBD1 13 TRBJ1-2 TRBV12-3/TRBV12-4 CASSRDRVSGYTF TGTGCCAGCAGCCGGGACAGGGTCTCTGGCTACACCTTC
- TRBD1 13 TRBJ2-7 TRBV29-1 CSVGQGRTYEQYF TGCAGCGTCGGACAGGGACGGACCTACGAGCAGTACTTC
many - 13 TRBJ1-2 TRBV12-3/TRBV12-4 CASSRTAPYGYTF TGTGCCAGCAGTCGGACGGCGCCTTATGGCTACACCTTC
few - 16 TRBJ1-2 TRBV18 CASSPLLRRDYYGYTF TGTGCCAGCTCACCTTTGCTGAGACGGGATTACTATGGCTACACCTTC
many - 13 TRBJ1-1 TRBV20-1 CSAIRYNPYEAFF TGCAGTGCTATACGTTACAACCCCTATGAAGCTTTCTTT
few TRBD2 15 TRBJ2-2 TRBV20-1 CSAPAAGGIAGELFF TGCAGTGCTCCCGCTGCGGGGGGCATTGCCGGGGAGCTGTTTTTT
- TRBD1 12 TRBJ1-2 TRBV20-1 CSATDRGVGYTF TGCAGTGCTACCGACAGGGGGGTTGGCTACACCTTC
many TRBD1 13 TRBJ2-3 TRBV29-1 CSVELGGIDTQYF TGCAGCGTTGAACTAGGGGGCATAGATACGCAGTATTTT
few TRBD2 14 TRBJ2-7 TRBV12-3/TRBV12-4 CASSPSGGPHEQYF TGTGCCAGCAGTCCTAGCGGGGGTCCTCACGAGCAGTACTTC
- - 17 TRBJ2-1 TRBV4-2 CASSHPTGTGRYNEQFF TGTGCCAGCAGCCATCCTACCGGGACTGGAAGATACAATGAGCAGTTCTTC
- TRBD2 18 TRBJ2-1 TRBV7-9 CASSHGPAGDYSYNEQFF TGTGCCAGCAGCCATGGACCAGCGGGGGACTACTCCTACAATGAGCAGTTCTTC
- - 16 TRBJ2-3 TRBV5-6 CASSETGAAGTDTQYF TGTGCCAGCAGCGAGACAGGTGCCGCCGGCACAGATACGCAGTATTTT
many - 13 TRBJ1-6 TRBV10-3 CAISESISPPLHF TGTGCCATCAGTGAGTCGATATCCCCACCCCTCCACTTT
- - 13 TRBJ2-1 TRBV28 CASRGQFYDEQFF TGTGCCAGCAGAGGACAGTTCTACGATGAGCAGTTCTTC
- - 19 TRBJ2-2 TRBV6-5 CPSSYPNDLRGRLTGELFF TGTCCCAGCAGTTACCCGAACGACCTCCGGGGGCGCCTCACCGGGGAGCTGTTTTTT
- - 15 TRBJ1-2 TRBV12-3/TRBV12-4 CASRPHREPHYGYTF TGTGCCAGCAGACCCCACAGGGAGCCTCACTATGGCTACACCTTC
- TRBD1 15 TRBJ1-1 TRBV19 CARRSLQGTRTEAFF TGTGCCCGTAGAAGTCTACAGGGGACGCGGACTGAAGCTTTCTTT
few - 15 TRBJ2-2 TRBV4-2 CASSQSNSDTGELFF TGTGCCAGCAGCCAATCTAACAGTGATACCGGGGAGCTGTTTTTT
many - 13 TRBJ1-2 TRBV12-3/TRBV12-4 CASSLPGVEGYTF TGTGCCAGCAGTTTACCAGGGGTAGAGGGCTACACCTTC
- TRBD1 15 TRBJ1-1 TRBV7-2 CASSTETGKDTEAFF TGTGCCAGCAGCACCGAGACAGGGAAGGACACTGAAGCTTTCTTT
once - 17 TRBJ2-1 TRBV2 CASSEGWRGTSYNERFF TGTGCCAGCAGTGAAGGATGGCGGGGAACGTCCTACAATGAGCGGTTCTTC
- - 18 TRBJ1-3 TRBV7-9 CASSLVGAAVSSGNTIYF TGTGCCAGCAGCTTAGTTGGTGCGGCGGTTAGCTCTGGAAACACCATATATTTT
- - 13 TRBJ2-5 TRBV20-1 CSARDQDRETQYF TGCAGTGCTAGAGATCAGGACCGAGAGACCCAGTACTTC